One and the same sample provided the 2 T cell receptor beta chains below, sequenced in a study of T-cell memory formation after mild COVID-19. TCRdb re-called the 5' RACE reads through MiXCR, storing one row per CDR3 protein. Of under 250,000 distinct CDR3 sequences listed, 15% are singletons. The sample comprised PBMCs or a T cell subset sorted from them (not recorded which). The source of these receptors is an adult woman who had mild COVID-19 (a few samples of this study predate the infection). Cell type and time point are not known.

Ten or more counts support this clonotype. V gene TRBV29-1 combines with J gene TRBJ2-1, with TRBD1 matching 11 bases. The CDR3 has 16 amino acids. With 6 bases clipped from V and 8 bases from J, the junction kept 15 bases outside the gene matches. From germline, CDR1 is SQVTM and CDR2 ANQGSEA. The CDR3 spells CSVDNRWTGGRDEQFF. The DNA for the CDR3 is TGCAGCGTGGATAATAGATGGACAGGGGGCAGGGATGAGCAGTTCTTC.

This chain links TRBV7-8 with TRBJ1-1, with no clear D. Trimming left V 5 bases short and J 4 bases short, with 14 bases between. The CDR3 has 14 amino acids. CDR1 is SGHVS, CDR2 FQNEAQ, per germline. The CDR3 reads CASSPQWEGTEAFF. The CDR3 DNA follows: TGTGCCAGCAGCCCCCAGTGGGAGGGCACTGAAGCTTTCTTT. Variable domain in full (rest from reference TRBV7-8 and TRBJ1-1): GAGVSQSPRYKVAKRGQDVALRCDPISGHVSLFWYQQALGQGPEFLTYFQNEAQLDKSGLPSDRFFAERPEGSVSTLKIQRTQQEDSAVYLCASSPQWEGTEAFFGQGTRLTVV.